One sample yielded the 31 T cell receptor beta chains listed below, sequenced in a study of shared clonotypes between healthy human individuals. Sequencing was performed with immunoSEQ multiplex PCR; in TCRdb, only in-frame clones are kept and a portion is missing. The sample carries roughly 2 million clones, 90% to 95% recorded once. The sequenced sample was naive CD4+ T cells sorted from blood. The sample's subset: CD45RA+ positively selected. These receptors all come from a man between 18 and 29 years old in good health.

V and J are TRBV13 and TRBJ2-4, with a tentative D call TRBD1 (6 bases). The CDR3 is 15 residues long. The ends were cut back, 3 bases at V and 2 bases at J, with 11 bases in the middle. Looked up from germline, CDR1 is PRHDT and CDR2 is FYEKMQ (reference sequence). The CDR3 DNA follows: TGTGCCAGCAGCTTCACCGGGACACCCAAAAACATTCAGTACTTC. Its translation: CASSFTGTPKNIQYF.

This chain links TRBV6-5 with TRBJ2-7, with 8 bases lining up with TRBD2. There are 14 residues in the CDR3. V lost 3 bases to trimming and J lost 2 bases; unmatched junction nucleotides: 3. In germline, CDR1 is MNHEY, CDR2 SVGAGI. DNA of the CDR3: TGTGCCAGCAGTTATACTAGCGGCGCCTACGAGCAGTACTTC. It encodes CASSYTSGAYEQYF.

CDR3 sequence reads: CASSLTGTGDSPLHF. DNA of the CDR3: TGTGCCAGCAGCTTAACCGGGACAGGGGATTCACCCCTCCACTTT. The V call is TRBV7-2, the J call TRBJ1-6, with TRBD1 identical over 10 bases. The CDR3 spans 15 residues. The germline V gene has CDR1 SGHTA and CDR2 FQGNSA. V dropped 2 bases and J dropped 8; count of bases not matched to a gene: 3.

The CDR3 DNA reads TGTGCCAGCAGGACAGGGGCCACCTATAATTCACCCCTCCACTTT. Its translation: CASRTGATYNSPLHF. V and J are TRBV2 and TRBJ1-6; 8 bases are shared with TRBD1. Germline-derived CDR1 and CDR2 are SNHLY and FYNNEI. J lost 2 bases, V lost 6 bases, and 3 bases had no gene match. The CDR3 has 15 residues.

V usage is TRBV6-6 and J usage is TRBJ2-5; D unresolved. This CDR3 has 13 residues. Between the trimmed V and J ends, which lost 2 bases and 5 bases, there was a span of 9 bases. The germline gives CDR1 MNHNY, CDR2 SVGAGI (reference sequence). The CDR3 DNA reads as TGTGCCAGCAGTTACAAGAAATCGGAGACCCAGTACTTC. Its translation is CASSYKKSETQYF.

CDR3 in DNA: TGTGCCAGCAGTTACTCGAAGACTAGTTCTCTCTACGAGCAGTACTTC. As protein: CASSYSKTSSLYEQYF. The chain links TRBV6-5 to TRBJ2-7, with D perhaps matching TRBD2 (6 bases). Germline V CDR1 and CDR2: MNHEY, SVGAGI. The CDR3 has 16 amino acids. The V gene lost 0 bases and the J gene lost 3 bases, with 15 bases spanning the gap.

The chain combines TRBV19 with TRBJ1-1; D perhaps matches TRBD1 (6 bases). CDR1 is LNHDA and CDR2 is SQIVND in the germline V gene (reference sequence). CDR3 length: 14 residues. The V and J ends lost 7 bases and 2 bases respectively, with 14 bases between them. This chain's CDR3 is CASKIGGVNTEAFF. CDR3 coding DNA: TGTGCCAGTAAAATTGGGGGCGTCAACACTGAAGCTTTCTTT. The complete variable domain, with remaining parts taken from reference TRBV19 and TRBJ1-1, reads DGGITQSPKYLFRKEGQNVTLSCEQNLNHDAMYWYRQDPGQGLRLIYYSQIVNDFQKGDIAEGYSVSREKKESFPLTVTSAQKNPTAFYLCASKIGGVNTEAFFGQGTRLTVV.

The chain uses TRBV19 and TRBJ2-7; a weak D match, TRBD2 (5 bases). Trimming pared 4 bases from V and 0 bases from J, leaving 10 bases between. Germline lookup yields CDR1 LNHDA and CDR2 SQIVND (reference sequence). The CDR3 covers 14 residues. The CDR3 sequence: CASSRRLSSYEQYF. CDR3 bases: TGTGCCAGTAGTAGGCGACTAAGCTCCTACGAGCAGTACTTC.

The chain joins TRBV6-6 to TRBJ2-3, with D possibly TRBD2 on 6 matching bases. The V and J ends lost 2 bases and 5 bases respectively, with 8 bases between them. Germline V CDR1 and CDR2: MNHNY, SVGAGI (reference sequence). This CDR3 comprises 13 residues. CDR3 region: CASSYAGLDTQYF. The CDR3 region has the DNA TGTGCCAGCAGTTACGCGGGGCTAGATACGCAGTATTTT.

The chain carries TRBV2 and TRBJ1-6; D is ambiguous. V dropped 3 bases and J dropped 7 bases, with 13 bases sitting between them. The CDR3 is 15 residues long. Germline V gives CDR1 SNHLY, CDR2 FYNNEI. The CDR3 DNA follows: TGTGCCAGCAGTGAGGGGAGGGCATGGAATTCACCCCTCCACTTT. It yields the protein CASSEGRAWNSPLHF.

Concerning this clone itself: Within the sample, other DNA sequences also encode this same CDR3. The rearrangement joins TRBV7-2 to TRBJ2-5; D is perhaps TRBD1 or TRBD2 (5 bases each). The germline V and J ends were trimmed by 3 bases and 2 bases, with 13 bases remaining between them. The germline V gene encodes CDR1 SGHTA and CDR2 FQGNSA. The CDR3 spans 15 residues. The DNA of the CDR3 is TGTGCCAGCAGCTTGGTGGGACGGATACAAGAGACCCAGTACTTC. As protein: CASSLVGRIQETQYF. The full variable domain, rest sourced from reference TRBV7-2 and TRBJ2-5, is GAGVSQSPSNKVTEKGKDVELRCDPISGHTALYWYRQSLGQGLEFLIYFQGNSAPDKSGLPSDRFSAERTGGSVSTLTIQRTQQEDSAVYLCASSLVGRIQETQYFGPGTRLLVL.

This rearrangement joins TRBV4-2 to TRBJ2-6; 7 bases map to TRBD1. CDR3 size: 17 residues. Looked up from germline, CDR1 is LGHNA and CDR2 is YNFKEQ. Trimming took 0 bases from V and 4 from J; bases not matched to a gene: 6. The CDR3 DNA follows: TGTGCCAGCAGCCAAGAGCATAGGGGGCAAGGGGCCAACGTCCTGACTTTC. This encodes CASSQEHRGQGANVLTF.

The genes are TRBV13 and TRBJ2-5; the D gene could be TRBD1 or TRBD2 (5 bases each). V lost 5 bases and J 2 bases, leaving 15 bases between the germline ends. The CDR3 spans 15 residues. CDR1 and CDR2 (germline): PRHDT, FYEKMQ (reference sequence). CDR3 residues: CASSLNRDQQETQYF. CDR3 bases: TGTGCCAGCAGCCTTAACCGGGACCAGCAAGAGACCCAGTACTTC.

This clone was found once. The V call is TRBV5-6, the J call TRBJ2-7; D tentatively fits TRBD1 or TRBD2 (6 bases each). The germline V gene has CDR1 SGHDT and CDR2 YYEEEE. The V end was cut by 6 bases, the J end by 4 bases, with 20 bases between. The CDR3 is made up of 15 amino acids. The CDR3 DNA reads TGTGCCAGCATCTTACAGGGAGTGAGCGGGTACGAGCAGTACTTC. Translated, it gives CASILQGVSGYEQYF.

J is TRBJ2-2 and V is TRBV25-1; 13 bases are a match to TRBD2. The CDR3 sequence is 15 residues long. Germline V gene lookup returns CDR1 MGHDK and CDR2 SYGVNS. V trimming: 4 bases; J trimming: 5 bases; junction bases outside the gene matches: 1. CDR3 in DNA: TGTGCCAGCAGTGGGACTAGCGGGAGAACCGGGGAGCTGTTTTTT. Translating gives CASSGTSGRTGELFF. The entire variable domain, with the rest obtained from reference TRBV25-1 and TRBJ2-2, is as follows: EADIYQTPRYLVIGTGKKITLECSQTMGHDKMYWYQQDPGMELHLIHYSYGVNSTEKGDLSSESTVSRIRTEHFPLTLESARPSHTSQYLCASSGTSGRTGELFFGEGSRLTVL.

The chain employs TRBV2 and TRBJ1-6, with D possibly TRBD1 on 5 matching bases. The CDR3 totals 12 residues. Germline V CDR1 and CDR2: SNHLY, FYNNEI. Deletions cut 6 bases from V and 14 bases from J, with 14 bases between. This chain's CDR3 is CASSRDALSLHF. In DNA form, the CDR3 reads TGTGCCAGCAGCCGGGACGCATTGTCCCTCCACTTT.

About this clone: Other DNA sequences within the sample encode an identical CDR3. The chain links TRBV9 to TRBJ2-3; 9 positions match TRBD1. Germline V CDR1 and CDR2: SGDLS, YYNGEE. V dropped 0 bases and J dropped 0; count of bases not matched to a gene: 2. The CDR3 length is 16 residues. CDR3 loop: CASSVDRGRSTDTQYF. The DNA for the CDR3 is TGTGCCAGCAGCGTAGACAGGGGGCGGAGCACAGATACGCAGTATTTT.

J is TRBJ2-2 and V is TRBV6-6, with no clear D. V was clipped by 6 bases and J by 7 bases, with 18 bases between them. The CDR3 contains 15 residues. Germline V lookup: CDR1 MNHNY, CDR2 SVGAGI (reference sequence). This chain's CDR3 is CASSLLAGKDGELFF. CDR3 bases: TGTGCCAGCAGCCTACTCGCTGGGAAAGACGGGGAGCTGTTTTTT.

This sequence joins TRBV5-4 and TRBJ1-1, with 10 bases aligning to TRBD1. This CDR3 is 16 amino acids long. The junction had 9 bases not matched to a gene; V was cut back by 4 bases and J by 3 bases. The germline V gene encodes CDR1 SGHNT and CDR2 YYREEE (reference sequence). CDR3 in amino acids: CASSPTGGGRYTEAFF. The CDR3 region has the DNA TGTGCCAGCAGCCCGACAGGGGGCGGGCGGTACACTGAAGCTTTCTTT.

As regards this clone: In the same sample, other DNA sequences code for this CDR3. The chain links TRBV5-1 to TRBJ2-7; D ambiguous. The CDR3 is 13 residues long. Per germline, CDR1 SGHRS and CDR2 YFSETQ. Trimming left V 4 bases short and J 0 bases short, with 8 bases between. The CDR3 DNA follows: TGCGCCAGCAGCCCCGACATCTCCTACGAGCAGTACTTC. Residues: CASSPDISYEQYF.

The chain recombines TRBV4-3 with TRBJ1-2; 9 bases are a match to TRBD1. The CDR3 runs 15 residues. CDR1 is LGHNA, CDR2 YSLEER, per germline. V dropped 2 bases and J dropped 4; count of bases not matched to a gene: 5. Here the CDR3 DNA reads TGCGCCAGCAGCCAAACCGGGACAGGGCTCTATGGCTACACCTTC. This codes for CASSQTGTGLYGYTF.

This clone was observed a single time. The genes are TRBV7-3 and TRBJ2-1; 8 nucleotides agree with TRBD2. Trimming cost V 2 bases and J 7 bases; bases outside gene matches: 10. Germline loops: CDR1 SGHTA, CDR2 FQGTGA. The CDR3 is 16 residues long. CDR3 loop: CASSLYTGGFLNEQFF. Here the CDR3 DNA reads TGTGCCAGCAGCTTATATACGGGGGGGTTCCTAAATGAGCAGTTCTTC.

This clone appeared a few times. This chain joins TRBV5-5 and TRBJ1-4; 9 positions agree with TRBD1. Losses at the gene ends were 3 bases for V and 8 bases for J; bases not matched to a gene: 5. From germline, CDR1 is SGHKS and CDR2 YYEKEE (reference sequence). This CDR3 is 14 amino acids long. CDR3 amino acids: CASSSGQGKEKLFF. CDR3 nucleotide sequence: TGTGCCAGCAGCTCGGGACAGGGAAAGGAAAAACTGTTTTTT.

About this clone itself: An end of the junction differs from the germline gene, which may be a read error. The rearrangement links TRBV4-3 to TRBJ1-1; D is ambiguous. CDR3 length: 15 residues. Per the germline V gene, CDR1 is LGHNA and CDR2 is YSLEER. The CDR3 loop is CASSQGARLNTEAFF. Written as DNA, the CDR3 is TGCGCCAGCAGCCAAGGGGCCAGGCTGAATACTGAAGCTTTCTTT.

This rearrangement joins TRBV9 to TRBJ2-2, with a weak D call TRBD1 (6 bases). CDR1 is SGDLS and CDR2 is YYNGEE in the germline V gene. V was pared by 3 bases and J by 0 bases, with 9 bases between. The CDR3 is 15 residues long. The chain's CDR3 is CASSGTVANTGELFF. The CDR3 coding sequence is TGTGCCAGCAGCGGGACAGTCGCGAACACCGGGGAGCTGTTTTTT.

V usage is TRBV19 and J usage is TRBJ1-5; D might be TRBD1 (5 bases). Germline CDR1 reads LNHDA; CDR2 reads SQIVND (reference sequence). The CDR3 totals 13 residues. Trimming stripped 7 bases from V and 6 bases from J, with 13 bases between. The CDR3 bases are TGTGCCAGTACCAAGCGAGGGGTTCAGCCCCAGCATTTT. Protein sequence: CASTKRGVQPQHF. Based on the CDR3 plus reference TRBV19 and TRBJ1-5, the full variable domain is DGGITQSPKYLFRKEGQNVTLSCEQNLNHDAMYWYRQDPGQGLRLIYYSQIVNDFQKGDIAEGYSVSREKKESFPLTVTSAQKNPTAFYLCASTKRGVQPQHFGDGTRLSIL.

The chain links TRBV18 to TRBJ2-5; D uncertain. V lost 5 bases and J lost 0, with 7 bases in between. The CDR3 consists of 13 residues. The germline gives CDR1 KGHSH, CDR2 LQKENI. The DNA of the CDR3 is TGTGCCAGCTCAACCAGGAACCAAGAGACCCAGTACTTC. Its translation is CASSTRNQETQYF.

The J gene is TRBJ1-6, the V gene TRBV11-2, with a weak D call TRBD1 (5 bases). V was shortened by 0 bases and J by 6 bases, with 15 bases between the two germline ends. The CDR3 is 17 residues long. Germline CDR1 and CDR2: SGHAT and FQNNGV. The CDR3: CASSLDRWGSGNSPLHF. The CDR3 bases are TGTGCCAGCAGCTTAGATCGCTGGGGCAGCGGTAATTCACCCCTCCACTTT.

The rearrangement joins TRBV4-2 to TRBJ2-3; D is uncertain. The V gene lost 1 base and the J gene lost 0 bases, with 8 bases spanning the gap. CDR3 length equals 15 residues. Germline CDR1 is LGHNA and CDR2 is YNFKEQ. CDR3 nucleotides: TGTGCCAGCAGCCAAGGACGTTCTAGCACAGATACGCAGTATTTT. Amino acids: CASSQGRSSTDTQYF.

The CDR3 spells CASSVESHQETQYF. CDR3 in DNA: TGTGCCAGCAGCGTAGAAAGCCACCAAGAGACCCAGTACTTC. The V gene is TRBV9, the J gene TRBJ2-5; D is uncertain. This CDR3 has 14 residues. V lost 0 bases to trimming and J lost 0 bases, with 6 bases between them. Germline CDR1 and CDR2: SGDLS and YYNGEE.

The genes are TRBV23-1 and TRBJ2-7; a weak D match, TRBD2 (6 bases). TRBV23-1 is an ORF, and what it does is uncertain. The CDR3 loop spans 15 amino acids. Between the trimmed V and J ends, which lost 6 bases and 2 bases, there was a span of 17 bases. CDR3 bases: TGCGCCAGCAGGATAGTTGGGCGGACTACCTACGAGCAGTACTTC. Translated, it gives CASRIVGRTTYEQYF.